These 5 T cell receptor beta chains were sequenced from one sample in a study of CD8 T cells in Susac syndrome. The RNA input was roughly 0.45 to 1 ug, and it was reverse transcribed with random hexamers. TCRdb reprocessed the immunoSEQ multiplex PCR reads via MiXCR and lists one record per CDR3 protein. The data show about 120,000 distinct CDR3 sequences, around 92% seen once. Source material: CD8+ T cells from PBMCs. The receptors come from a human donor in good health.

The rearrangement uses TRBV20-1 and TRBJ1-3; perhaps TRBD1 as D (5 bases). CDR3 size: 15 residues. Germline-derived CDR1 and CDR2 are DFQATT and SNEGSKA (reference sequence). V was clipped by 6 bases and J by 1 base, with 16 bases between them. This CDR3 reads CSANNRQGSGNTIYF. The DNA of the CDR3 is TGCAGTGCCAATAATCGCCAGGGTTCTGGAAACACCATATATTTT.

The chain links TRBV2 to TRBJ1-4; D call uncertain. Germline CDR1 SNHLY, CDR2 FYNNEI. The V gene lost 3 bases and the J gene lost 0 bases, with 8 bases spanning the gap. The CDR3 covers 15 residues. The CDR3 is CASSDRPATNEKLFF. The CDR3 DNA reads as TGTGCCAGCAGTGATCGCCCGGCAACTAATGAAAAACTGTTTTTT.

This clonotype appeared once. The rearrangement joins TRBV6-1 to TRBJ1-6, with 7 bases that match TRBD1. CDR1 is MNHNS and CDR2 is SASEGT in the germline V gene. This CDR3 contains 16 residues. The V segment lost 6 bases and the J segment 1 base; nucleotides outside the gene matches: 6. CDR3 amino acids: CASRVTGESYNSPLHF. As DNA, the CDR3 is TGTGCCAGCAGGGTCACAGGGGAATCCTATAATTCACCCCTCCACTTT.

This rearrangement joins TRBV13 to TRBJ2-5; 13 positions match TRBD2. J gave up 1 base and V 4 bases, and 6 bases lay outside the gene matches. Germline CDR1 and CDR2: PRHDT and FYEKMQ (reference sequence). The CDR3 sequence is 17 residues long. The CDR3 loop is CASSSRTSGSSQETQYF. As DNA, the CDR3 is TGTGCCAGCAGCTCCAGGACTAGCGGGAGTAGCCAAGAGACCCAGTACTTC.

V and J are TRBV2 and TRBJ1-2; D not resolved. Trimming stripped 11 bases from V and 8 bases from J, with 21 bases between. Germline V gene lookup returns CDR1 SNHLY and CDR2 FYNNEI. CDR3 size: 13 residues. CDR3 residues: CAGIRTESQGYTF. CDR3 coding DNA: TGTGCCGGCATTCGGACGGAGTCTCAGGGCTACACCTTC.